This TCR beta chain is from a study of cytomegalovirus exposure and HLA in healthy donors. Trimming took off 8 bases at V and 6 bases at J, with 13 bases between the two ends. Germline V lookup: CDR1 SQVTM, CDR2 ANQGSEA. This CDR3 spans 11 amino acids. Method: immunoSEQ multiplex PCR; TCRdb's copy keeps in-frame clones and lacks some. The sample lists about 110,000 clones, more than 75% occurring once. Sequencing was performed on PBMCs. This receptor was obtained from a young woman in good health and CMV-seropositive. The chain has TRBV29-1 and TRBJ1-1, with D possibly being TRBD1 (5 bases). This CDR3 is CSTRENSEAFF. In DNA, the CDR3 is TGCAGCACCAGGGAAAATTCTGAAGCTTTCTTT.